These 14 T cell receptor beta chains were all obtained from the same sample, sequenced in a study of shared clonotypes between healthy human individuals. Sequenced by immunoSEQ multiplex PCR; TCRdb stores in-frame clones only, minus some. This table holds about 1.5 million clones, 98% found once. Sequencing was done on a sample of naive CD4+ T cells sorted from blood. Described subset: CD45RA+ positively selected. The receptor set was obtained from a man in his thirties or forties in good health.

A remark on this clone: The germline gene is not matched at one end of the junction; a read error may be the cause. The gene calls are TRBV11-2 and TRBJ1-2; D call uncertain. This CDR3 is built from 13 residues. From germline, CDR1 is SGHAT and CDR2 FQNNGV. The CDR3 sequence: CASSLDRIYGYTF. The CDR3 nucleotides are TGTGCCAGCAGCCTAGACCGAATCTATGGCTACACCTTC.

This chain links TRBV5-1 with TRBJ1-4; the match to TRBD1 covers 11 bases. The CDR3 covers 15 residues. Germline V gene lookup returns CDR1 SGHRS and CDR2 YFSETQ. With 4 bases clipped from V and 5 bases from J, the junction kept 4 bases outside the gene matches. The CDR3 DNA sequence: TGCGCCAGCAGCGGGACAGGGGGTTGGAATGAAAAACTGTTTTTT. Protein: CASSGTGGWNEKLFF.

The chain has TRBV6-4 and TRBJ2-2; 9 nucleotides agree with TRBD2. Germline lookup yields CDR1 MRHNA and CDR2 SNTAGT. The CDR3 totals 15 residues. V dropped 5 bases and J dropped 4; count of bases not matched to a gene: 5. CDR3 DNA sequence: TGTGCCAGCAGTCCCACTAGCGGGTTCACCGGGGAGCTGTTTTTT. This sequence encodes CASSPTSGFTGELFF.

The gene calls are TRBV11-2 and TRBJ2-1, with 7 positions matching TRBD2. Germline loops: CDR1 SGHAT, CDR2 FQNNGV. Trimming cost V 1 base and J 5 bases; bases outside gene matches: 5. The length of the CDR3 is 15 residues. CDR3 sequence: CASSLVWTSNNEQFF. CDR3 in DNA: TGTGCCAGCAGCTTAGTTTGGACTAGTAACAATGAGCAGTTCTTC.

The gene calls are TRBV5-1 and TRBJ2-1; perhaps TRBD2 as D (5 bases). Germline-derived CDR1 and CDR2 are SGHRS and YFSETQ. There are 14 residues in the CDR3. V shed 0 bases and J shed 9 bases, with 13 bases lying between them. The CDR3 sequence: CASSLERGRSEQFF. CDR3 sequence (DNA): TGCGCCAGCAGCTTGGAGCGAGGGAGAAGTGAGCAGTTCTTC.

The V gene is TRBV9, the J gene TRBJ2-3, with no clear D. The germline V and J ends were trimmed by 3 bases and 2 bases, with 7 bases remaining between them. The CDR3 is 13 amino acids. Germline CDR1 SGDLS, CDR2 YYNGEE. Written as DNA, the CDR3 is TGTGCCAGCAGCGCACCCCCCACAGATACGCAGTATTTT. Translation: CASSAPPTDTQYF.

The CDR3 DNA follows: TGCGCCAGCAGCCCGTGGACGGACACCGGGGAGCTGTTTTTT. This sequence encodes CASSPWTDTGELFF. The chain carries TRBV5-1 and TRBJ2-2; D remains unclear. This CDR3 comprises 14 residues. The V gene lost 4 bases and the J gene lost 3 bases, with 10 bases spanning the gap. Germline loops: CDR1 SGHRS, CDR2 YFSETQ.

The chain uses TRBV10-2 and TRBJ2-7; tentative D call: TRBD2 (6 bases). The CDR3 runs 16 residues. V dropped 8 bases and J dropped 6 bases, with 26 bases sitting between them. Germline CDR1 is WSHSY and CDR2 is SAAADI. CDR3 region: CASLKEGRFLEGEQYF. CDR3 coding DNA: TGCGCCAGCTTAAAAGAAGGTCGTTTCTTGGAGGGCGAGCAGTACTTC.

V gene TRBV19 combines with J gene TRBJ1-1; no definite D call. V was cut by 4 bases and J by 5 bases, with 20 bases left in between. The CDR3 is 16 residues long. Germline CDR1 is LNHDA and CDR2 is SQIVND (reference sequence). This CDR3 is CASSTPRKGPGTEAFF. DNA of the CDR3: TGTGCCAGTAGTACCCCCCGGAAGGGCCCCGGTACTGAAGCTTTCTTT.

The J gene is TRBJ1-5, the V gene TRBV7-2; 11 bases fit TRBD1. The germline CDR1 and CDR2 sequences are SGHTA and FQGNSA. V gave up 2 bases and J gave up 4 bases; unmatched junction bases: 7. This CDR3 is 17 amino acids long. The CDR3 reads CASSLPNGTGGNQPQHF. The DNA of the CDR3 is TGTGCCAGCAGCTTACCAAATGGGACAGGGGGGAATCAGCCCCAGCATTTT.

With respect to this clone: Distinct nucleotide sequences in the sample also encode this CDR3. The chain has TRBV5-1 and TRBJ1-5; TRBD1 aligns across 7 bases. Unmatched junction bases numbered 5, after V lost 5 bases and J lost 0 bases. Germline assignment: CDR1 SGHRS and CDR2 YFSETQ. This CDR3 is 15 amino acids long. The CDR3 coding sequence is TGCGCCAGCAGGCCGACAGGGAATAGCAATCAGCCCCAGCATTTT. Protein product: CASRPTGNSNQPQHF.

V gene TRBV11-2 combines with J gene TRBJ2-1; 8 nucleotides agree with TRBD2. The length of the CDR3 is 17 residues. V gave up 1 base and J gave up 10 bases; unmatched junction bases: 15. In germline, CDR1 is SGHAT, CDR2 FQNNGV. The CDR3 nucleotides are TGTGCCAGCAGCTTAGGCCGCGTAGGGACTAGTGTCAACGAGCAGTTCTTC. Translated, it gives CASSLGRVGTSVNEQFF.

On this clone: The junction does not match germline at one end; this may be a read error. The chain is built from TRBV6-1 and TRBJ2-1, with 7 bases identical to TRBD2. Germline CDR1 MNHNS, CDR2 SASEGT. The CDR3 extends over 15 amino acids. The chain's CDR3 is CASSDRREGLNGQFF. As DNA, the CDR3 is TGTGCCAGCAGTGATCGCAGGGAGGGACTCAATGGGCAGTTCTTC.

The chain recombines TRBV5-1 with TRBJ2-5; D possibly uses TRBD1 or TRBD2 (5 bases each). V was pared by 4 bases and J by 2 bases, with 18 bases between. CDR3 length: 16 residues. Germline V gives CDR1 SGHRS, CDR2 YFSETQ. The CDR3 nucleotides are TGCGCCAGCAGCCCCGGAAATTCGGGACCTCAAGAGACCCAGTACTTC. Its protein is CASSPGNSGPQETQYF.